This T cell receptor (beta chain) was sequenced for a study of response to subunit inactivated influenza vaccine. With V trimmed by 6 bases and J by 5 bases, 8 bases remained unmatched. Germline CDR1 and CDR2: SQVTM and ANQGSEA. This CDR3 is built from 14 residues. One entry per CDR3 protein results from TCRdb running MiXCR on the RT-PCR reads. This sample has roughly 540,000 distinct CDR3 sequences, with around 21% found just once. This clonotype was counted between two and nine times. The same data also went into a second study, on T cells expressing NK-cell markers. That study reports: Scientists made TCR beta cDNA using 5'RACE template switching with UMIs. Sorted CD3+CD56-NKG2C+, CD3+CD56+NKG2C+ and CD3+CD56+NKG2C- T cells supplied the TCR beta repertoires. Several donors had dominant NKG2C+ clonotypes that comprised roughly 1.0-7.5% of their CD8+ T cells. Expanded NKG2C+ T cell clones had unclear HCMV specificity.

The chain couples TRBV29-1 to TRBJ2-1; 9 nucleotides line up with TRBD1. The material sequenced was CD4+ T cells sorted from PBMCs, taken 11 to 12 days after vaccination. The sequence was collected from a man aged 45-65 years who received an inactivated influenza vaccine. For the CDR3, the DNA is TGCAGCGTACAGGGGGCTTTCGGGGACAATGAGCAGTTCTTC. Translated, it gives CSVQGAFGDNEQFF.